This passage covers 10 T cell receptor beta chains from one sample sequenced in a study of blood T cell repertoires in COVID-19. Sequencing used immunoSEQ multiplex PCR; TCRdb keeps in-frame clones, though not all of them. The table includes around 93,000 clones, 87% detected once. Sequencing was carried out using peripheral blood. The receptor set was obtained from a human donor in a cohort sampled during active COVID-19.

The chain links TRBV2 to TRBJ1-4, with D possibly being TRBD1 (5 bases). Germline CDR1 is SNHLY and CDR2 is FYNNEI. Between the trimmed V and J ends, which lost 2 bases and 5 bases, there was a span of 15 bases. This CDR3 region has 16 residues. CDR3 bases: TGTGCCAGCAGTGAAAGACTGGCAGGGAACAATGAAAAACTGTTTTTT. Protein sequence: CASSERLAGNNEKLFF.

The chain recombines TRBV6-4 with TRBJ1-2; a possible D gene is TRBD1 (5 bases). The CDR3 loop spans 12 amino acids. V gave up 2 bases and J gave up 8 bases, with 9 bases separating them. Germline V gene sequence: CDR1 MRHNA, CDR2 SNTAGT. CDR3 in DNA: TGTGCCAGCAGTGACGGCAGGGCCGGCTACACCTTC. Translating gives CASSDGRAGYTF.

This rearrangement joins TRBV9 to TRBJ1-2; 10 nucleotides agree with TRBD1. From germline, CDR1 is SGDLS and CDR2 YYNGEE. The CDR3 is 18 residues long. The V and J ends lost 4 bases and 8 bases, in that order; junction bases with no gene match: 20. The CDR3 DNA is TGTGCCAGCAGCCTGACAGGGGGCGGCCCCGTGGGCCGCGGGGGCTACACCTTC. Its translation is CASSLTGGGPVGRGGYTF.

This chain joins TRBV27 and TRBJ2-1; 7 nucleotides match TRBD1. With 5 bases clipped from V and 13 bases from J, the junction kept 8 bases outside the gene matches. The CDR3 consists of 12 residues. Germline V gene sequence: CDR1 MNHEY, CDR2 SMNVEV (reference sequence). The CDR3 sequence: CASSPPAGGQFF. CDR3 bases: TGTGCCAGCAGTCCCCCGGCAGGGGGTCAGTTCTTC.

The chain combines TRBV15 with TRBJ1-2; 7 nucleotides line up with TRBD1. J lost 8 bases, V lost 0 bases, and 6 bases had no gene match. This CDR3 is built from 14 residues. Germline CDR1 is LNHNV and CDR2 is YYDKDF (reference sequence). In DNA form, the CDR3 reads TGTGCCACCAGCAGAGACAGGGGGACTGGGGGCTACACCTTC. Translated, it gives CATSRDRGTGGYTF.

The CDR3 protein is CASSVVENSPLHF. CDR3 nucleotide sequence: TGTGCCAGCAGCGTAGTTGAGAATTCACCCCTCCACTTT. V gene TRBV9 combines with J gene TRBJ1-6; unclear D gene. The germline CDR1 and CDR2 sequences are SGDLS and YYNGEE. The CDR3 totals 13 residues. With 0 bases removed from V and 7 bases from J, the gap between germline ends came to 5 bases.

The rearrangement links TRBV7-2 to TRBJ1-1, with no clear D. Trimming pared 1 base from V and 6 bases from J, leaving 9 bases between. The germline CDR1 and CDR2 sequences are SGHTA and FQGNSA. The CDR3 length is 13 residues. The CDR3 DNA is TGTGCCAGCAGCTTAGGACAAGGCGCTGAAGCTTTCTTT. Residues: CASSLGQGAEAFF. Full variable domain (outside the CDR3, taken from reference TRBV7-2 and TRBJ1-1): GAGVSQSPSNKVTEKGKDVELRCDPISGHTALYWYRQSLGQGLEFLIYFQGNSAPDKSGLPSDRFSAERTGGSVSTLTIQRTQQEDSAVYLCASSLGQGAEAFFGQGTRLTVV.

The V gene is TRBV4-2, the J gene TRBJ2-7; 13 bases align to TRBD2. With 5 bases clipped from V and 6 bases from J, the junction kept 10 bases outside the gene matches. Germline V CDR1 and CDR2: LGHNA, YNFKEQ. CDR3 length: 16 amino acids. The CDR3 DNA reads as TGTGCCAGCAGCAAAGGCAGACTAGCGGGGGGCCGCGAGCAGTACTTC. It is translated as CASSKGRLAGGREQYF.

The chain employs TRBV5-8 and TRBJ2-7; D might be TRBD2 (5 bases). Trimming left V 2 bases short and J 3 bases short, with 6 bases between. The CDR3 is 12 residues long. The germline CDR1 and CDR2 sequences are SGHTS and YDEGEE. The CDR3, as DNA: TGTGCCAGCAGCTTTGGAGGCTACGAGCAGTACTTC. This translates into CASSFGGYEQYF.

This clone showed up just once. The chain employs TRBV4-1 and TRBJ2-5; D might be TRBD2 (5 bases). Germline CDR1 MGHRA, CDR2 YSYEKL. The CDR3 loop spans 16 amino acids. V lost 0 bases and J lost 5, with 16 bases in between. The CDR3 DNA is TGCGCCAGCAGCCAAGACGGGGTGAGGGTATGGGAGACCCAGTACTTC. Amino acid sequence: CASSQDGVRVWETQYF.